The rows below give T cell receptor beta chains drawn from one sample of a study. Using its own MiXCR run on the RT-PCR reads, TCRdb lists one record per CDR3 protein. The repertoire holds 650,000 to 800,000 distinct CDR3 sequences, with over 12% as singletons. Source material: memory CD4+ T cells from blood. Receptor source: a female donor in good health, serving as a healthy control. The CDR3 runs from the conserved cysteine through the conserved F or W. The order of the fields is CDR3 DNA, CDR3 protein, J gene, D gene, V gene, clone size, CDR3 length. A D gene is named only where the DNA matches it firmly. Expanded clones get a size class; other rows say once, few or many, or leave the size out.

cdr3_nt: TGTGCCTGGAGTGGGTCTAGCAAAGAGACCCAGTACTTC
cdr3_aa: CAWSGSSKETQYF
j_call: TRBJ2-5
d_call: .
v_call: TRBV30
clone_size: few
cdr3_length: 13

cdr3_nt: TGTGTAAGTCGCTTCATAAACTACGAGCAGTACTTC
cdr3_aa: CVSRFINYEQYF
j_call: TRBJ2-7
d_call: .
v_call: TRBV12-2
clone_size: .
cdr3_length: 12

cdr3_nt: TGTGCCAGCTCACCAAGACGGGGAGTGGGGGAGACCCAGTACTTC
cdr3_aa: CASSPRRGVGETQYF
j_call: TRBJ2-5
d_call: .
v_call: TRBV18
clone_size: few
cdr3_length: 15

cdr3_nt: TGTGCCAGCAGTTCCCTAGCGGGAACCTACGAGCAGTACTTC
cdr3_aa: CASSSLAGTYEQYF
j_call: TRBJ2-7
d_call: TRBD2
v_call: TRBV27
clone_size: many
cdr3_length: 14

cdr3_nt: TGTGCCACCAGCGATAACACTTTGCGGGGGGCCACAGATACGCAGTATTTT
cdr3_aa: CATSDNTLRGATDTQYF
j_call: TRBJ2-3
d_call: TRBD2
v_call: TRBV24-1
clone_size: .
cdr3_length: 17

cdr3_nt: TGCAGCGTCCGTGGGCGGGAGGCGAGCGAGCAGTACTTC
cdr3_aa: CSVRGREASEQYF
j_call: TRBJ2-7
d_call: TRBD2
v_call: TRBV29-1
clone_size: many
cdr3_length: 13

cdr3_nt: TGTGCCAGCAGTTTAGAAAGGGACACTGAAGCTTTCTTT
cdr3_aa: CASSLERDTEAFF
j_call: TRBJ1-1
d_call: .
v_call: TRBV12-3/TRBV12-4
clone_size: many
cdr3_length: 13

cdr3_nt: TGTGCCAGCAGCGTGGGCGGGACAGGCCCTTTAAACATTCAGTACTTC
cdr3_aa: CASSVGGTGPLNIQYF
j_call: TRBJ2-4
d_call: TRBD1
v_call: TRBV7-2
clone_size: many
cdr3_length: 16

cdr3_nt: TGTGCCAGCAGCCCTCAGTCAGATACGCAGTATTTT
cdr3_aa: CASSPQSDTQYF
j_call: TRBJ2-3
d_call: .
v_call: TRBV12-3/TRBV12-4
clone_size: few
cdr3_length: 12

cdr3_nt: TGTGCCAGCAGCTTAGGAGTACGAGAGCAGTACTTC
cdr3_aa: CASSLGVREQYF
j_call: TRBJ2-7
d_call: .
v_call: TRBV7-2
clone_size: few
cdr3_length: 12

cdr3_nt: TGTGCCAGCAGCACTATGAGCTCCTACAATGAGCAGTTCTTC
cdr3_aa: CASSTMSSYNEQFF
j_call: TRBJ2-1
d_call: .
v_call: TRBV7-2
clone_size: few
cdr3_length: 14

cdr3_nt: TGCAGTGCTAGAGATCGGACTAGCGCTCTCTGGAATGAGCAGTTCTTC
cdr3_aa: CSARDRTSALWNEQFF
j_call: TRBJ2-1
d_call: TRBD2
v_call: TRBV20-1
clone_size: .
cdr3_length: 16

cdr3_nt: TGTGCCAGCGGTTCGTTCGGGCTGGGAAACACCATATATTTT
cdr3_aa: CASGSFGLGNTIYF
j_call: TRBJ1-3
d_call: .
v_call: TRBV5-6
clone_size: .
cdr3_length: 14

cdr3_nt: TGCGCCAGCAGCTTGAGTAACAGCCAAGAGACCCAGTACTTC
cdr3_aa: CASSLSNSQETQYF
j_call: TRBJ2-5
d_call: .
v_call: TRBV5-1
clone_size: .
cdr3_length: 14

cdr3_nt: TGTGCCACCAGTTTAAGCGGGACTTACAATGAGCAGTTCTTC
cdr3_aa: CATSLSGTYNEQFF
j_call: TRBJ2-1
d_call: TRBD2
v_call: TRBV24-1
clone_size: .
cdr3_length: 14

cdr3_nt: TGTGCCAGCAGCAGATCAAGCCGGGGAGATACGCAGTATTTT
cdr3_aa: CASSRSSRGDTQYF
j_call: TRBJ2-3
d_call: .
v_call: TRBV7-2
clone_size: few
cdr3_length: 14

cdr3_nt: TGTGCCAGCAGCTTTGGACAGGGGGTGGGTGAAAAACTGTTTTTT
cdr3_aa: CASSFGQGVGEKLFF
j_call: TRBJ1-4
d_call: TRBD1
v_call: TRBV11-2
clone_size: .
cdr3_length: 15

cdr3_nt: TGCAGCGTTGGACAGGGAGCTAACTATGGCTACACCTTC
cdr3_aa: CSVGQGANYGYTF
j_call: TRBJ1-2
d_call: TRBD1
v_call: TRBV29-1
clone_size: many
cdr3_length: 13

cdr3_nt: TGCAGTGCTACCCGAGACAGGGCTAACTCCTACAATGAGCAGTTCTTC
cdr3_aa: CSATRDRANSYNEQFF
j_call: TRBJ2-1
d_call: TRBD1
v_call: TRBV20-1
clone_size: many
cdr3_length: 16

cdr3_nt: TGTGCCAGCAGCACTGGACAGGGAGCTGGGACTTTCTTT
cdr3_aa: CASSTGQGAGTFF
j_call: TRBJ1-1
d_call: TRBD1
v_call: TRBV7-3
clone_size: large
cdr3_length: 13

cdr3_nt: TGCAGTGCTAGGGACTACATAGGAGTAGATACGCAGTATTTT
cdr3_aa: CSARDYIGVDTQYF
j_call: TRBJ2-3
d_call: .
v_call: TRBV20-1
clone_size: few
cdr3_length: 14

cdr3_nt: TGTGCCAGCAGCCAAGATCTCAGAGCGGTCTCCTACAATGAGCAGTTCTTC
cdr3_aa: CASSQDLRAVSYNEQFF
j_call: TRBJ2-1
d_call: .
v_call: TRBV4-2
clone_size: many
cdr3_length: 17

cdr3_nt: TGCGCCAGCAGCCAAGATTATCGGACTAACTATGGCTACACCTTC
cdr3_aa: CASSQDYRTNYGYTF
j_call: TRBJ1-2
d_call: .
v_call: TRBV4-3
clone_size: many
cdr3_length: 15

cdr3_nt: TGTGCCAGCAGTTTACGTTCCAGATTCGGGACTAGCGGGTCCTCCTACGAGCAGTACTTC
cdr3_aa: CASSLRSRFGTSGSSYEQYF
j_call: TRBJ2-7
d_call: TRBD2
v_call: TRBV12-3/TRBV12-4
clone_size: .
cdr3_length: 20

cdr3_nt: TGCAGTGCTAGAGGTGCGGGAGCTTCGAATGAGCAGTTCTTC
cdr3_aa: CSARGAGASNEQFF
j_call: TRBJ2-1
d_call: TRBD2
v_call: TRBV20-1
clone_size: many
cdr3_length: 14

cdr3_nt: TGTGCCATCAGTGAGTCAGGGGCAACTAATGAAAAACTGTTTTTT
cdr3_aa: CAISESGATNEKLFF
j_call: TRBJ1-4
d_call: .
v_call: TRBV10-3
clone_size: many
cdr3_length: 15

cdr3_nt: TGCAGTGCGTCTAGACAGGGTAATGGCTACACCTTC
cdr3_aa: CSASRQGNGYTF
j_call: TRBJ1-2
d_call: TRBD1
v_call: TRBV20-1
clone_size: few
cdr3_length: 12

cdr3_nt: TGTGCCAGCAGCTTAGCCACTTCGGAGGGTGAGGGTGATGAGCAGTTCTTC
cdr3_aa: CASSLATSEGEGDEQFF
j_call: TRBJ2-1
d_call: .
v_call: TRBV7-3
clone_size: .
cdr3_length: 17

cdr3_nt: TGTGCCAGCAGCCTGGGGGACGCCTACGATGAGCAGTTCTTC
cdr3_aa: CASSLGDAYDEQFF
j_call: TRBJ2-1
d_call: .
v_call: TRBV14
clone_size: .
cdr3_length: 14

cdr3_nt: TGCAGTGCGTCCCGAACTCGGGGGCGGCTTGAAGCTTTCTTT
cdr3_aa: CSASRTRGRLEAFF
j_call: TRBJ1-1
d_call: .
v_call: TRBV20-1
clone_size: .
cdr3_length: 14

cdr3_nt: TGTGCCAGCAGCTTCGAGGGCAGGGTTGGGACTGAAGCTTTCTTT
cdr3_aa: CASSFEGRVGTEAFF
j_call: TRBJ1-1
d_call: .
v_call: TRBV7-2
clone_size: .
cdr3_length: 15

cdr3_nt: TGTGCCAGCAGCTTAGGGATTTTAGACCCTCAGCCCCAGCATTTT
cdr3_aa: CASSLGILDPQPQHF
j_call: TRBJ1-5
d_call: .
v_call: TRBV11-2
clone_size: .
cdr3_length: 15